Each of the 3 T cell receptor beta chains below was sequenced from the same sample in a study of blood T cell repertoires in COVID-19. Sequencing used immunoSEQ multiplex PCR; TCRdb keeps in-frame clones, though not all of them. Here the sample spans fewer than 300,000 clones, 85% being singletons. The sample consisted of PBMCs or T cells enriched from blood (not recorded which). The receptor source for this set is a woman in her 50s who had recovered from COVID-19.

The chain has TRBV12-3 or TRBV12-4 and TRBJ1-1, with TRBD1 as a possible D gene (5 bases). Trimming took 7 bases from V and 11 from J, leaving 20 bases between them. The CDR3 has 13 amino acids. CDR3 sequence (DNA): TGTGCCAGCATGAAGGACATTCGAGAATGGGCTTTCTTT. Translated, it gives CASMKDIREWAFF.

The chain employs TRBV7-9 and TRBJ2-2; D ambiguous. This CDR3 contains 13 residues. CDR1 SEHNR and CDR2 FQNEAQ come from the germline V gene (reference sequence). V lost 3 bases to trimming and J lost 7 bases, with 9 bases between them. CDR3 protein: CASSLTNLGELFF. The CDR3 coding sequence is TGTGCCAGCAGCTTGACAAATCTCGGGGAGCTGTTTTTT.

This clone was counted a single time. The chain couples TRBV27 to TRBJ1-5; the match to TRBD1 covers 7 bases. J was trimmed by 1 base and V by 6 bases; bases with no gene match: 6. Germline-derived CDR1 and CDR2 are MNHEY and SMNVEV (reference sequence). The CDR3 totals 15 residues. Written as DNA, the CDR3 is TGTGCCAGCAGATATACAGGGGCGAGCAATCAGCCCCAGCATTTT. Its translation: CASRYTGASNQPQHF.